The TCR beta chain under discussion was sequenced for a study of cytomegalovirus exposure and HLA in healthy donors. The study, taken as a whole, reports: Cytomegalovirus association was listed for around 180 TCR beta chains.

Comment on this clone: Antigen specificity is unknown.

V was shortened by 2 bases and J by 5 bases, with 7 bases between the two germline ends. CDR3 length: 12 amino acids. The germline V gene has CDR1 SNHLY and CDR2 FYNNEI. Generated by immunoSEQ multiplex PCR, the TCRdb table keeps only in-frame clones and is missing some. The data show 200,000 to 250,000 clones, around 86% seen once. The sequencing sample was made of PBMCs. This clonotype originated in a woman younger than 30 in good health and CMV-seropositive. The genes are TRBV2 and TRBJ2-7; tentatively, D is TRBD1 (6 bases). CDR3 amino acids: CASSEHRDEQYF. In DNA, the CDR3 is TGTGCCAGCAGTGAACACAGGGACGAGCAGTACTTC.